The rows below give T cell receptor beta chains drawn from one sample of a study of blood T cell repertoires in COVID-19. Profiled with immunoSEQ multiplex PCR; TCRdb holds only in-frame clones, not every one. The sample includes over 200,000 clones, about 91% of them seen just once. Sequences were obtained from PBMCs or T cells enriched from blood (not recorded which). The receptors here all came from a man between 18 and 29 years old with acute COVID-19. CDR3s leave out the opening cysteine and the closing phenylalanine or tryptophan.

TRBV27,TRBJ1-1,ASPKGGGKWFGDTEAF
TRBV15,TRBJ1-1,ATSRDFEGSEAF
TRBV5-1,TRBJ2-1,ASSLRAGEVNEQF
TRBV6-5,TRBJ1-1,ASRPGQGRTEAF
TRBV28,TRBJ2-7,ASSFYGGGRYEQY
TRBV7-2,TRBJ2-3,ASSLMGLAGTSTDTQY
TRBV28,TRBJ2-7,ASSNSPSTTEGYEQY
TRBV29-1,TRBJ1-1,SVETGNTEAF
TRBV11-3,TRBJ2-1,ASSLDWQGNNEQF
TRBV7-9,TRBJ2-5,ASSLEGWSTGQEAQY
TRBV7-2,TRBJ2-7,ASSLASGTYGQY
TRBV4-1,TRBJ2-1,ASSQDGGGTFYNEQF